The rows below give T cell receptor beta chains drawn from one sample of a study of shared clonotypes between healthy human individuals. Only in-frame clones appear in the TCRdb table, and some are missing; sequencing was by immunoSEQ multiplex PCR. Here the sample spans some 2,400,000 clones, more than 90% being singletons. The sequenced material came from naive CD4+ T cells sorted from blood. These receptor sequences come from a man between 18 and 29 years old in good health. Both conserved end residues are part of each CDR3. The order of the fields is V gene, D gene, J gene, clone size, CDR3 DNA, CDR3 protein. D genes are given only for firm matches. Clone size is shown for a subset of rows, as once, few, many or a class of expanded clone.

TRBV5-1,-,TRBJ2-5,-,TGCGCCAGCAGCTTGGCGGCAGGTCAGGGAGAGACCCAGTACTTC,CASSLAAGQGETQYF
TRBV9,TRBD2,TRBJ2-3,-,TGTGCCAGCAGCGTAGGCGGGGGAGATACGCAGTATTTT,CASSVGGGDTQYF
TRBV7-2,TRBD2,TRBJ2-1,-,TGTGCCAGCAGCCTGGGACTAGCGGACAATGAGCAGTTCTTC,CASSLGLADNEQFF
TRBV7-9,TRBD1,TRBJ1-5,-,TGTGCCAGCAGCTTTTCCGGGACAGGGTCCAATCAGCCCCAGCATTTT,CASSFSGTGSNQPQHF
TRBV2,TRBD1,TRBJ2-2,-,TGTGCCAGCAGTCAGGGGACAGGGACAAACACCGGGGAGCTGTTTTTT,CASSQGTGTNTGELFF
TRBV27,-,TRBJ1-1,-,TGTGCCAGCAAAAACAGGGTGAACACTGAAGCTTTCTTT,CASKNRVNTEAFF
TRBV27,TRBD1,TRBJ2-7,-,TGTGCCAGCAGTCTATCCGGACAGGGTAGCTACGAGCAGTACTTC,CASSLSGQGSYEQYF
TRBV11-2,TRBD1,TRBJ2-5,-,TGTGCCAGCAGCTTCCGGACAGGGGGAATGAGGGAGACCCAGTACTTC,CASSFRTGGMRETQYF
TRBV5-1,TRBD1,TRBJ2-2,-,TGCGCCAGCAGCCGACAGGGATTAAACACCGGGGAGCTGTTTTTT,CASSRQGLNTGELFF
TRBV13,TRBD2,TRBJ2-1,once,TGTGCCAGCAGCCACGCCGCTTCCGGGACTAAGAACAATGAGCAGTTCTTC,CASSHAASGTKNNEQFF
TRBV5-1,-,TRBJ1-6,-,TGCGCCAGCAGCTTGAGGGGCGGGCCTGATTCACCCCTCCACTTT,CASSLRGGPDSPLHF
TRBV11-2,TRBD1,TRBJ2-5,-,TGTGCCAGCAGCAGAGGGCAGGGGGCGGAGACCCAGTACTTC,CASSRGQGAETQYF
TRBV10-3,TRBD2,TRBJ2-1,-,TGTGCCGCTAGCGGGAGAAACAATGAGCAGTTCTTC,CAASGRNNEQFF
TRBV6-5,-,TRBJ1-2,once,TGTGCCAGCACCAGGGGAGGGGATGGCTACACCTTC,CASTRGGDGYTF
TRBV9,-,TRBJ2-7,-,TGTGCCAGCAGCGTCGATGACAGGGAGAGCGGGATTCGCGAGCAGTACTTC,CASSVDDRESGIREQYF
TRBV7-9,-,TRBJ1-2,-,TGTGCCAGCAGCTTAACCGGGACGGGAAATTCCTATGGCTACACCTTC,CASSLTGTGNSYGYTF
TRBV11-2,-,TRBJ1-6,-,TGTGCCAGCAGCCCAACAGGGCGGGACGGTTCACCCCTCCACTTT,CASSPTGRDGSPLHF
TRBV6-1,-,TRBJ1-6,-,TGTGCCAGCAGGACCGCTTATTCACCCCTCCACTTT,CASRTAYSPLHF
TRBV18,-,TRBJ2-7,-,TGTGCCAGCTCAGTTTCCCTAGGCCTCTACGAGCAGTACTTC,CASSVSLGLYEQYF
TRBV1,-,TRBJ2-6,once,TGCACCAGCAGCCAAGAGAGTGGAAGGTTGCAAGTCTCTGGGGCCAACGTCCTGACTTTC,CTSSQESGRLQVSGANVLTF
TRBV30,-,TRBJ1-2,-,TGTGCCTGGAGTCGACGGGGGCTTTTTGCTGGCTACACCTTC,CAWSRRGLFAGYTF
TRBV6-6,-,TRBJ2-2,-,TGTGCCAGCAGTCCCTGGAACACCGGGGAGCTGTTTTTT,CASSPWNTGELFF
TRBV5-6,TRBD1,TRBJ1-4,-,TGTGCCAGCAGCTCGTACAGGGGAGGCGAAAAACTGTTTTTT,CASSSYRGGEKLFF
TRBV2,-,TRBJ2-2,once,TGTGCCAGCAGTGCGAAAAGCGTCACCGGGGAGCTGTTTTTT,CASSAKSVTGELFF
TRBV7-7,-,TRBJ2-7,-,TGTGCTAGCAGCTTAGCAGGCGGGCTCGAGCAGTACTTC,CASSLAGGLEQYF
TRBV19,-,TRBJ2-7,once,TGTGCCAGTAGTACCTCCGGAAGTGCCCTCCCCTACGAGCAGTACTTC,CASSTSGSALPYEQYF
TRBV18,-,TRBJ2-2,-,TGTGCCAGCTCACCACGGGAGAACACCGGGGAGCTGTTTTTT,CASSPRENTGELFF
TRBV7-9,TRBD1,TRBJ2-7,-,TGTGCCAGCAGCCCAAATTTTCGGGACAGGGAGGTCGCGCAGTACTTC,CASSPNFRDREVAQYF
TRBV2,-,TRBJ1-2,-,TGTGCCAGCAGTAACCCCTTTAGGGACTATGGCTACACCTTC,CASSNPFRDYGYTF